This T cell receptor (beta chain) was obtained from a study of blood T cell repertoires in COVID-19. Clones were read by immunoSEQ multiplex PCR, and TCRdb kept only the in-frame ones, dropping some. The table includes approximately 240,000 clones, roughly nine tenths detected once. The CDR3 totals 17 residues. Germline CDR1 and CDR2: LGHNA and YSLEER. In regard to this clone: Germline is not matched at one junction end, which may reflect a read error.

The age range of participants was about 18 to 90 years, with residence in around 22 US areas. The chain recombines TRBV4-3 with TRBJ2-2; D might be TRBD2 (7 bases). Source material: PBMCs or T cells enriched from blood (not recorded which). The sequence came from a woman in her 30s with acute COVID-19. CDR3 coding DNA: TGCGCCAGCAGCCCTGGGATGGGGGGGCCGAACGCCGGGGAGCTGTTTTTT. Encoded protein: CASSPGMGGPNAGELFF.